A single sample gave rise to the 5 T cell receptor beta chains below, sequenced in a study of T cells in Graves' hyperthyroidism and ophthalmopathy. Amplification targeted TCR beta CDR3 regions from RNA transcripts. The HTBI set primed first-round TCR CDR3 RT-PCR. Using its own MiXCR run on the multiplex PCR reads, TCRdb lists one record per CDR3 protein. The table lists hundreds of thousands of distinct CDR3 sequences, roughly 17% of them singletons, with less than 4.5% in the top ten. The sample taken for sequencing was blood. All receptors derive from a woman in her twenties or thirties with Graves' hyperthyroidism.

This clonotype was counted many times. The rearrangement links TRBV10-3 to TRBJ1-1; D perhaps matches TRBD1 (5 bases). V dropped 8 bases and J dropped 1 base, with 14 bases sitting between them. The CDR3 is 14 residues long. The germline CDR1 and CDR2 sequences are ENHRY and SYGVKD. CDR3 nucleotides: TGTGCCATCCAGCCGGGACGGGAGAACACTGAAGCTTTCTTT. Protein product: CAIQPGRENTEAFF.

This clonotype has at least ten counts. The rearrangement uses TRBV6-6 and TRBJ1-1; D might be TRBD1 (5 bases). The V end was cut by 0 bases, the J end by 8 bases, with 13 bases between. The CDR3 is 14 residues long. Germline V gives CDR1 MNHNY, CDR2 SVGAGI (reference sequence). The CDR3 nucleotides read TGTGCCAGCAGTTACTCAGGCAGGGTTGGGGAAGCTTTCTTT. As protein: CASSYSGRVGEAFF.

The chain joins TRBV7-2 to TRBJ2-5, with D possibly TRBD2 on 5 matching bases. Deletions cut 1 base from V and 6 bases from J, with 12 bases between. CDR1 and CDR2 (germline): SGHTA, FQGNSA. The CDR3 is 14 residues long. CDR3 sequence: CASSLGRGHQTQYF. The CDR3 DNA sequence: TGTGCCAGCAGCTTAGGGCGCGGGCACCAGACCCAGTACTTC.

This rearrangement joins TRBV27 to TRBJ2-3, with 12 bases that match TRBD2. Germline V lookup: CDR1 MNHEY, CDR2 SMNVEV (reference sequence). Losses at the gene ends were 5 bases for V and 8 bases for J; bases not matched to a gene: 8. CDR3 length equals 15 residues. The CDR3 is CASSPNGLAGSTQYF. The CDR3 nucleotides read TGTGCCAGCAGTCCCAACGGACTAGCGGGAAGTACGCAGTATTTT.

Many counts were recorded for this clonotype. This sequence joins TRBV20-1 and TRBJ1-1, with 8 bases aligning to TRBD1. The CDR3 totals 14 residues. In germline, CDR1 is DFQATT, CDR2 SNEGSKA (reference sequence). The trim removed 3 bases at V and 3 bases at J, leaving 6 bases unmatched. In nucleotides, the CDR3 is TGCAGTGCTAGTCAGGGGGCAAGGGACACTGAAGCTTTCTTT. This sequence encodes CSASQGARDTEAFF.